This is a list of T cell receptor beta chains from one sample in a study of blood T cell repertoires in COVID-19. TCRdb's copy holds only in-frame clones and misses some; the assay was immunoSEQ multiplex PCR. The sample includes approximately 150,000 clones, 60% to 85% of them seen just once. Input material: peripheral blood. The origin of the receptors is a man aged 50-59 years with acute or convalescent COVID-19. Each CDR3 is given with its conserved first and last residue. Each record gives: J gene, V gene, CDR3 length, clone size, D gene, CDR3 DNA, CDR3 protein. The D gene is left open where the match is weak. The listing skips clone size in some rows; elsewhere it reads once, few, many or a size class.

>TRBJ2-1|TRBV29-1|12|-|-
TGCAGCAGTTCGGGGGGCCACAATGAGCAGTTCTTC
CSSSGGHNEQFF
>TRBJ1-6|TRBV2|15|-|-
TGTGCCAGCAGTGAAGATCCGGGAACCAATTCACCCCTCCACTTT
CASSEDPGTNSPLHF
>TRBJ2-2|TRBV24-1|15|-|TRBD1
TGTGCCACCAGTGATTCCAGACAGGGTGCCGGGGAGCTGTTTTTT
CATSDSRQGAGELFF
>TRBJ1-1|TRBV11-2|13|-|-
TGTGCCAGCAGCAGCGAATTGAACACTGAAGCTTTCTTT
CASSSELNTEAFF
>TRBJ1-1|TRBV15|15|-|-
TGTGCCACCAGCAGCGCCATCACAGGGATCTCTGAAGCTTTCTTT
CATSSAITGISEAFF
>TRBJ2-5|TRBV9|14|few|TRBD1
TGTGCCAGCAGCGTTGGGGACAGGGTGGGAGCCCAGTACTTC
CASSVGDRVGAQYF
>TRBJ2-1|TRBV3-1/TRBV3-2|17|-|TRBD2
TGTGCCAGCAGCCAGGGGGTAGCGGGTAGCTCCTACAATGAGCAGTTCTTC
CASSQGVAGSSYNEQFF
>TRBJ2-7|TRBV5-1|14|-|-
TGCGCCAGCAGCTTTGAAGCAGGGGATTACGAGCAGTACTTC
CASSFEAGDYEQYF
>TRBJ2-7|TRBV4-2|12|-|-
TGTGCCAGCAGCCAAGATGAGAACGAGCAGTACTTC
CASSQDENEQYF
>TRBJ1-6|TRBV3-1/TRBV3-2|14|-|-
TGTGCCAGCAGCCAAGAGGGCTCATACTCACCCCTCCACTTT
CASSQEGSYSPLHF
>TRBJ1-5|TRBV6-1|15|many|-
TGTGCCAGCAGTGAATGGGCAGGGGATCGACAGCCCCAGCATTTT
CASSEWAGDRQPQHF
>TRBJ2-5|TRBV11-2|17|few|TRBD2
TGTGCCAGCAGCTTCGTACCCGGGACTAGCGGGGCCGAGACCCAGTACTTC
CASSFVPGTSGAETQYF
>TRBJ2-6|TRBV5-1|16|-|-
TGCGCCAGCAGCTTGGGAGGGGGCTCTGGGGCCAACGTCCTGACTTTC
CASSLGGGSGANVLTF
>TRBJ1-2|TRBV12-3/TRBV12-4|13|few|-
TGTGCCAGCAGTACCCCCGGGAACTATGGCTACACCTTC
CASSTPGNYGYTF
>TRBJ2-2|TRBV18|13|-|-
TGTGCCAGCTCACAGGCACAGACCGGGGAGCTGTTTTTT
CASSQAQTGELFF
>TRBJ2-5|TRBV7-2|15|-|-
TGTGCCAGCAGCTTAGAAGGGGGAGTAGGAGAGACCCAGTACTTC
CASSLEGGVGETQYF
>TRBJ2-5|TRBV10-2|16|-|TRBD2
TGCGCCAGCAGTGAGCCAGGCGGGGGGGCCTTAGAGACCCAGTACTTC
CASSEPGGGALETQYF
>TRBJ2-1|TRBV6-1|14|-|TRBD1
TGTGCCAGCAAGGGACAGGGAACCTACAATGAGCAGTTCTTC
CASKGQGTYNEQFF
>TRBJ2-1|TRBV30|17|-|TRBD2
TGTGCCTGGAGGCGGGGTAGCGGGGTCCTCTCCTACAATGAGCAGTTCTTC
CAWRRGSGVLSYNEQFF
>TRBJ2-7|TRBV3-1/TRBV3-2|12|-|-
TGTGCCAGCAGCCAAGCCTCGTACGAGCAGTACTTC
CASSQASYEQYF